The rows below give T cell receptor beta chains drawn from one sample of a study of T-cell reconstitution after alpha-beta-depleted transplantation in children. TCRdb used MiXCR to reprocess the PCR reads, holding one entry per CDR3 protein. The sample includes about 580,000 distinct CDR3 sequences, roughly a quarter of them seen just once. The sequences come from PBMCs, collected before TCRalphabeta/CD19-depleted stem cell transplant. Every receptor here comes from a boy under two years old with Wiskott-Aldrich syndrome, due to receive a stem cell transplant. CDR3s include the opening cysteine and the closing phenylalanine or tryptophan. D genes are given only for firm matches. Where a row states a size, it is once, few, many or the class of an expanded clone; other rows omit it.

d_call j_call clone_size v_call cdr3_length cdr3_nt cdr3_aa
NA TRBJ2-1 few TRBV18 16 TGTGCCAGCTCGTCTTTTTATAGCGGAGCCTACAATGAGCAGTTCTTC CASSSFYSGAYNEQFF
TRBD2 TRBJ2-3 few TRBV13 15 TGTGCCAGCAGCCCAGGCACTGCGGGAGCAGATACGCAGTATTTT CASSPGTAGADTQYF
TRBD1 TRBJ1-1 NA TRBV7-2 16 TGTGCCAGCAGCGTAGTGTCCGGGACAGGGAACACTGAAGCTTTCTTT CASSVVSGTGNTEAFF
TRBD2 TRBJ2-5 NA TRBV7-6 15 TGTGCCAGCAGCTCGACTAGCGGGAGTGGAGAGACCCAGTACTTC CASSSTSGSGETQYF
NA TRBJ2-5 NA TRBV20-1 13 TGCAGTGCTGGTAGACTACTCCAAGAGACCCAGTACTTC CSAGRLLQETQYF
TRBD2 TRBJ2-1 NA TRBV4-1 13 TGCGCCAGCAGCCAAAGGGAGGGCCGTCCTCAGTTCTTC CASSQREGRPQFF
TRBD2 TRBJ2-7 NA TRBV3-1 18 TGTGCCAGCAGCCAACTACTAGCGGGAGTTACGGGGGGCTACGAGCAGTACTTC CASSQLLAGVTGGYEQYF
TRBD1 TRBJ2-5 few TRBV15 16 TGTGCCACCAGCAGAGACACCGGGACAGGGGGTAGAATCCAGTACTTC CATSRDTGTGGRIQYF
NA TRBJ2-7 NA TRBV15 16 TGTGCCACCAGCAGACTTGGACAGCCGGCCTCCTACGAGCAGTACTTC CATSRLGQPASYEQYF
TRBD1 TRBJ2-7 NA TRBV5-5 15 TGTGCCAGCAGCATTCCGGGACAGGGGTTTTACGAGCAGTACTTC CASSIPGQGFYEQYF
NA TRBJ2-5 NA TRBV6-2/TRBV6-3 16 TGTGCCAGCAGTTACGCCGTCGGTGAACAGCAAGAGACCCAGTACTTC CASSYAVGEQQETQYF
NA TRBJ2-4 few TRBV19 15 TGTGCCAGTGGCCCCCTGGGGAGACCCAAAAACATTCAGTACTTC CASGPLGRPKNIQYF
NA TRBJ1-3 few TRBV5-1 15 TGCGCCAGCAGCTTGGGGGCAGGGGCTGGAAACACCATATATTTT CASSLGAGAGNTIYF
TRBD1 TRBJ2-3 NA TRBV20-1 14 TGCAGTGCAACCGACAGGGGGCGCAAAGATACGCAGTATTTT CSATDRGRKDTQYF
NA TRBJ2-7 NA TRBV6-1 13 TGTGCCAGCACCGACCCCCTTCCCTACGAGCAGTACTTC CASTDPLPYEQYF
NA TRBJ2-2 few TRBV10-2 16 TGCGCCAGCAGCCCCCCCGGCACCCCGAACACCGGGGAGCTGTTTTTT CASSPPGTPNTGELFF
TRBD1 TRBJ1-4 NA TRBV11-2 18 TGTGCCAGCAGCCCCCGGGCCAGGGGGCGAGGAGCTAATGAAAAACTGTTTTTT CASSPRARGRGANEKLFF
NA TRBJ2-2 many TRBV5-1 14 TGCGCCAGCAGCTTGGCCAGGGGGGCCGGGGAGCTGTTTTTT CASSLARGAGELFF
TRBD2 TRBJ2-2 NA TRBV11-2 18 TGTGCCAGCAGCTTAAGGCCAACTAGCGCCGCGAACACCGGGGAGCTGTTTTTT CASSLRPTSAANTGELFF
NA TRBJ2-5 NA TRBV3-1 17 TGTGCCAGCAGCCTCCATGATAGCAATACCGGGAGCAAGACCCAGTACTTC CASSLHDSNTGSKTQYF
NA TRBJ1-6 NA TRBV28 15 TGTGCCAGCAGTTTCGCATCCCGGTCTAATTCACCCCTCCACTTT CASSFASRSNSPLHF
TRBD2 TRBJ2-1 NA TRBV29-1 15 TGCACCTACGAACGCGGGAGCAGCTCCTACAATGAGCAGTTCTTC CTYERGSSSYNEQFF
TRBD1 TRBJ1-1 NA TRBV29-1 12 TGCAGCGTTGCGGGACAGGGGATGGAAGCTTTCTTT CSVAGQGMEAFF
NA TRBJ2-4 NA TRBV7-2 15 TGTGCCAGCAGCTTAAGCTCTGGAGGGGAAAACATTCAGTACTTC CASSLSSGGENIQYF
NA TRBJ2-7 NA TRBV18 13 TGTGCCAGCTCACCCCGGGACGCCTACGAGCAGTACTTC CASSPRDAYEQYF
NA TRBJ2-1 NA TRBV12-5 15 TGTGCTAGTGGTCTGCGGACCGAGCTCAACAATGAGCAGTTCTTC CASGLRTELNNEQFF
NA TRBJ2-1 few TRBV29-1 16 TGCAGCGTTGTTCGGAACAGGGGGGGTCCTAACAATGAGCAGTTCTTC CSVVRNRGGPNNEQFF
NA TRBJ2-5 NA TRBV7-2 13 TGTGCCAGCAGCTTAGAGGCCCCAGGGACCCAGTACTTC CASSLEAPGTQYF
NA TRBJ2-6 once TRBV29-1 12 TGCAGCGTTGTCTCTGGGGCCAACGTCCTGACTTTC CSVVSGANVLTF
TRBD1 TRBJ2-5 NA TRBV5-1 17 TGCGCCAGCAGCCAAGTCCGGGACAGTGTCTTCCAAGAGACCCAGTACTTC CASSQVRDSVFQETQYF
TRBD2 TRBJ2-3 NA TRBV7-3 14 TGTGCCAGCAGCTTACTAGCGGTGGGGGATACGCAGTATTTT CASSLLAVGDTQYF
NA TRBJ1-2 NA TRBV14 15 TGTGCCAGCAGCCGGCCCGGGACCGGGAACTATGGCTACACCTTC CASSRPGTGNYGYTF
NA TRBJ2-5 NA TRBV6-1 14 TGTGCCAGCACCCGACGTGCTAGAACAGAGACCCAGTACTTC CASTRRARTETQYF
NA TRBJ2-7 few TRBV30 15 TGTGCCTGGAGCCCCGGACCCCAGGGCACCTACGAGCAGTACTTC CAWSPGPQGTYEQYF
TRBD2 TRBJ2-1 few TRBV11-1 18 TGTGCCAGCAGCCCAAAGCTAGCGGGAGTGAGCTCCTACAATGAGCAGTTCTTC CASSPKLAGVSSYNEQFF
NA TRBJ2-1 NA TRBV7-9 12 TGTGCCACCCCACTCCCGGGGTATGAGCAGTTCTTC CATPLPGYEQFF
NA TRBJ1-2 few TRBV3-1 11 TGTGCCAGCAGCCTCAAAGGCGGCTACACCTTC CASSLKGGYTF
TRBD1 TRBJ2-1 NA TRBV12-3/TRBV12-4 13 TGTGCCAGCAGTTTGGGTAAGACAGGGGCCCAGTTCTTC CASSLGKTGAQFF
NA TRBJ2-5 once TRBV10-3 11 TGTGCCATCAGTGAGGACGGGACCCAGTACTTC CAISEDGTQYF
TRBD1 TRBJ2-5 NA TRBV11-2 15 TGTGCCAGCAGCTTACAGGGGACAGGTCAAGAGACCCAGTACTTC CASSLQGTGQETQYF
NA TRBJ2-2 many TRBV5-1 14 TGCGCCAGCAGCTTGCAGGCGAACACCGGGGAGCTGTTTTTT CASSLQANTGELFF
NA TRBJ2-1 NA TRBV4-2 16 TGTGCCAGCAGCCCGGGGGGCCTGGGCTCGGGGGATGAGCAGTTCTTC CASSPGGLGSGDEQFF
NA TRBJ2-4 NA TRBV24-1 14 TGTGCCACCAGTGGGGCGGATGCCAAAAACATTCAGTACTTC CATSGADAKNIQYF
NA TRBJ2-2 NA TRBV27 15 TGTGCCAGCTCGAGATTATCAGTGGGAGCCGGGGAGCTGTTTTTT CASSRLSVGAGELFF
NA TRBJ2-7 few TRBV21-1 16 TGTGCCAGCAGCCCGCACAGGACTAGGAGCATCTACGAGCAGTACTTC CASSPHRTRSIYEQYF
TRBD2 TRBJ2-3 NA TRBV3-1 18 TGTGCCAGCAGCCAAAGACGGCCAGGACTAGCCGTCACAGATACGCAGTATTTT CASSQRRPGLAVTDTQYF
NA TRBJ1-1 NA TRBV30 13 TGTGCCTGGAGTCGGGCTGGGAACACTGAAGCTTTCTTT CAWSRAGNTEAFF
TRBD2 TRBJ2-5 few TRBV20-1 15 TGCAGTGCTAGAAAGCCCAGCGGGAGTGGGGAGACCCAGTACTTC CSARKPSGSGETQYF
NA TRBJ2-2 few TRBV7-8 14 TGTGCCAGCAGCGACAAGGGGATTCCCGGGGAGCTGTTTTTT CASSDKGIPGELFF
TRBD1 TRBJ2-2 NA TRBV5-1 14 TGCGCCAGCAGCAAAGGACAGGGGGCGGAGGAGCTGTTTTTT CASSKGQGAEELFF
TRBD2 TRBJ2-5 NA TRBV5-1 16 TGCGCCAGCAGCTTGGGGACTAGCGGGAGTTCAGAGACCCAGTACTTC CASSLGTSGSSETQYF
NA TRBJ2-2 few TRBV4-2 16 TGTGCCAGCAGCCAAGTTAGGGCAGGGTCGGCCGGGGAGCTGTTTTTT CASSQVRAGSAGELFF
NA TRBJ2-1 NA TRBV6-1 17 TGTGCCAGCAGTGAAGCGTGGGGACGGAACTTTGAGAGTGAGCAGTTCTTC CASSEAWGRNFESEQFF
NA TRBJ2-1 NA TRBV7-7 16 TGTGCCAGCAGCCGGAGGGCGGCGAGCTCCTACAATGAGCAGTTCTTC CASSRRAASSYNEQFF
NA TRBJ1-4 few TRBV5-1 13 TGCGCCAGCAGCTACGGGACGGGAGAAAAACTGTTTTTT CASSYGTGEKLFF
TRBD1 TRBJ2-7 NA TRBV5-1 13 TGCGCCAGCAGCGGGGGACAGGGGCCCGAGCAGTACTTC CASSGGQGPEQYF
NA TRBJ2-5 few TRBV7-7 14 TGTGCCAGCAGCTTTGGGGGAGCCTACGAGACCCAGTACTTC CASSFGGAYETQYF
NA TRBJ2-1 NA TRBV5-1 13 TGCGCCAGCAGCATAATTAGTAGCAATGAGCAGTTCTTC CASSIISSNEQFF